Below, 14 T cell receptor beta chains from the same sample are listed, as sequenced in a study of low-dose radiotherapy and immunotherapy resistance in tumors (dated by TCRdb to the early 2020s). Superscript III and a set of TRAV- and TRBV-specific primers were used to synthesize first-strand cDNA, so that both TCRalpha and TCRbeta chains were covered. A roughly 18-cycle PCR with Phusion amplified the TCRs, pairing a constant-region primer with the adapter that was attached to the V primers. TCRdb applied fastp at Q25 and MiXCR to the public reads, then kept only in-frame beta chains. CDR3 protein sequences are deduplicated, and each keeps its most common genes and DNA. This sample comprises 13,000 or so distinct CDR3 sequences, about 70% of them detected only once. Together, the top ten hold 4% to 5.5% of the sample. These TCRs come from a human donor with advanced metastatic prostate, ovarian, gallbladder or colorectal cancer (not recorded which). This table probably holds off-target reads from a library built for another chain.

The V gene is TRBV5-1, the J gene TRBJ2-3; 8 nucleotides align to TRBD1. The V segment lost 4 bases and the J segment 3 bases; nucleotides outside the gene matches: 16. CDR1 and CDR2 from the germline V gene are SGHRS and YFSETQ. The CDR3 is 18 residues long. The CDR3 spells CASSQNREGTGGTDTQYF. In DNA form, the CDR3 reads TGCGCCAGCAGCCAAAACAGAGAGGGCACAGGGGGTACAGATACGCAGTATTTT.

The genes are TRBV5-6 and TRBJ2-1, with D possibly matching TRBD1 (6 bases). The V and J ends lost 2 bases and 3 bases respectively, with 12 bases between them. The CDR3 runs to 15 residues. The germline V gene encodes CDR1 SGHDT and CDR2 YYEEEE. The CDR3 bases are TGTGCCAGCAGCTTTGGAACAGGGAGCTACAATGAGCAGTTCTTC. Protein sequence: CASSFGTGSYNEQFF.

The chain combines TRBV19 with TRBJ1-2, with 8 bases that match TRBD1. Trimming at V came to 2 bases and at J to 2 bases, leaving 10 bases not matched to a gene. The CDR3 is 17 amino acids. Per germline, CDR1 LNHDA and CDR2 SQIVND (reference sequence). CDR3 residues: CASSIPMGTGLNYGYTF. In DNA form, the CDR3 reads TGTGCCAGTAGTATACCCATGGGGACAGGATTAAACTATGGCTACACCTTC. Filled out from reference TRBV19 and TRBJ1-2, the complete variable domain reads DGGITQSPKYLFRKEGQNVTLSCEQNLNHDAMYWYRQDPGQGLRLIYYSQIVNDFQKGDIAEGYSVSREKKESFPLTVTSAQKNPTAFYLCASSIPMGTGLNYGYTFGSGTRLTVV.

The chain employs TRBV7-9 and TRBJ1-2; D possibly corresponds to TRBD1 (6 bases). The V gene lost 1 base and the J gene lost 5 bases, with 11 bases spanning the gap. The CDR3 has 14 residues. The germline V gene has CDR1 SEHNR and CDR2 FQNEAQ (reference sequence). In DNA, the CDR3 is TGTGCCAGCAGCTTAGATGGACAGAGATATGGCTACACCTTC. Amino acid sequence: CASSLDGQRYGYTF.

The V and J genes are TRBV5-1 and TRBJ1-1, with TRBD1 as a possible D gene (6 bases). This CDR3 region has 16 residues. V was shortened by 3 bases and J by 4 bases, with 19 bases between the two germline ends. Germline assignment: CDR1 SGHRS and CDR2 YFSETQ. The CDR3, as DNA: TGCGCCAGCAGCTGGGCGATTACTGGGGGCGGCACTGAAGCTTTCTTT. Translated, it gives CASSWAITGGGTEAFF.

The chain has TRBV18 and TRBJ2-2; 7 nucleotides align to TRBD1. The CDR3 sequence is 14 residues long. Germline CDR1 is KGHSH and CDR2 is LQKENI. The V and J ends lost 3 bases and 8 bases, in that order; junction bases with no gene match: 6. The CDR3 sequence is CASSPGQAGGELFF. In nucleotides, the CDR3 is TGTGCCAGCTCACCCGGACAGGCCGGAGGGGAGCTGTTTTTT. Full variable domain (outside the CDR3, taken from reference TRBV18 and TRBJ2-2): NAGVMQNPRHLVRRRGQEARLRCSPMKGHSHVYWYRQLPEEGLKFMVYLQKENIIDESGMPKERFSAEFPKEGPSILRIQQVVRGDSAAYFCASSPGQAGGELFFGEGSRLTVL.

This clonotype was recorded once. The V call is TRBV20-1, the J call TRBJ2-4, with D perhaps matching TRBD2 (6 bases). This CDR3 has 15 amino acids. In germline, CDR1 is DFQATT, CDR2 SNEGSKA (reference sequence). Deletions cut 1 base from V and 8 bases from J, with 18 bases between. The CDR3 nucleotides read TGCAGTGCTAGAGTCCCCGAGACTAGGGGTTACATTCAGTACTTC. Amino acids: CSARVPETRGYIQYF.

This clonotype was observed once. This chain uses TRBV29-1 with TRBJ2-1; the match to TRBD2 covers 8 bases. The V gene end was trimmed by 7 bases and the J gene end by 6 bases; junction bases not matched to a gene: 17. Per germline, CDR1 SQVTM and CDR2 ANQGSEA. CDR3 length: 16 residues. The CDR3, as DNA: TGCAGCGCCCGGGGGGGCATTGGGCTAGTAGGCAATGAGCAGTTCTTC. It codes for CSARGGIGLVGNEQFF.

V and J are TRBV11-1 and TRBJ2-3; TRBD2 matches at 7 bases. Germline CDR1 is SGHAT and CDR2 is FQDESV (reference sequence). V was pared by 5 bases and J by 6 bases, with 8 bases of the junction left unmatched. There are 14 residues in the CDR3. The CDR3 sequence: CASSHSGRADTQYF. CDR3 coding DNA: TGTGCCAGCAGCCATAGCGGGCGAGCGGATACGCAGTATTTT.

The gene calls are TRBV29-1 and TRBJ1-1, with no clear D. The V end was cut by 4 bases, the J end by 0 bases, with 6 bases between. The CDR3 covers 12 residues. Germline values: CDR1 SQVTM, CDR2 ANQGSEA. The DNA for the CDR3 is TGCAGCGTTGTCCGGATGAACACTGAAGCTTTCTTT. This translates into CSVVRMNTEAFF.

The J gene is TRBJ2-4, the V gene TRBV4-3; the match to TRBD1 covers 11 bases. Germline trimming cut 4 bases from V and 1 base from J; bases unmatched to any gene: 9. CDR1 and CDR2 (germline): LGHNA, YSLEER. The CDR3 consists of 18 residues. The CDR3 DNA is TGCGCCAGCAGCCCAGGACAGGGGGCGCGGGGGGCCAAAAACATTCAGTACTTC. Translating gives CASSPGQGARGAKNIQYF.

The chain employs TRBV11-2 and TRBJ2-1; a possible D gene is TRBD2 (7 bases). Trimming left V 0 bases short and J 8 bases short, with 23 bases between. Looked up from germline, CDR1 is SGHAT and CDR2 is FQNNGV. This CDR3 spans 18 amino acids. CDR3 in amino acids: CASSLEMGGTDRTDEQFF. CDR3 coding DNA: TGTGCCAGCAGCTTAGAGATGGGGGGGACGGACAGAACGGATGAGCAGTTCTTC.

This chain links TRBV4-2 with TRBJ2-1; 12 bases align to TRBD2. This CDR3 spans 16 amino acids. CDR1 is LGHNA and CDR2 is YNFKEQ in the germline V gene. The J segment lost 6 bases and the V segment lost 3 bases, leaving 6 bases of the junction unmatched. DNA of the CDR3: TGTGCCAGCAGCCAGGGAGGACTAGCGGGGTCCAATGAGCAGTTCTTC. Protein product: CASSQGGLAGSNEQFF.

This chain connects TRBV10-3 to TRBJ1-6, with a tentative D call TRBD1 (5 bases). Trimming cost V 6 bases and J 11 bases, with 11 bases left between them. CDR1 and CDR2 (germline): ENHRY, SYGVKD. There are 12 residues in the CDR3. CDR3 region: CAISEGLTPLHF. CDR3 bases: TGTGCCATCAGCGAGGGGTTGACACCCCTCCACTTT.